This TCR beta chain originates from a study of cytomegalovirus exposure and HLA in healthy donors. Despite likely unrecorded immune exposures, the donors were nominally healthy at the time of sampling. Both 60 Vbeta primers and 13 Jbeta primers went into the PCR. Profiling relied on immunoSEQ multiplex PCR, and the TCRdb table lists in-frame clones only, not all of them. The sample contains some 80,000 clones, under 80% of which appear only once. The V and J ends lost 3 bases and 2 bases respectively, with 2 bases between them. From germline, CDR1 is SGDLS and CDR2 YYNGEE. The CDR3 contains 12 residues. Findings and limits, study-wide: Earlier analysis found most TCR beta V segments productive about 90% or about 30% of the time.

This clone was counted a few times. Its target is unknown. This clonotype was obtained from a middle-aged man in good health and CMV-seronegative. The V gene is TRBV9, the J gene TRBJ2-2; D gene uncertain. Sequencing was done on a sample of PBMCs. Here the CDR3 reads CASSANTGELFF. The CDR3 bases are TGTGCCAGCAGCGCAAACACCGGGGAGCTGTTTTTT. Based on the CDR3 plus reference TRBV9 and TRBJ2-2, the full variable domain is DSGVTQTPKHLITATGQRVTLRCSPRSGDLSVYWYQQSLDQGLQFLIQYYNGEERAKGNILERFSAQQFPDLHSELNLSSLELGDSALYFCASSANTGELFFGEGSRLTVL.